These T cell receptor beta chains were read from a single sample in a study of OX40 agonist ivuxolimab in advanced cancers. The assay was immunoSEQ multiplex PCR, and TCRdb's table has in-frame clones only and misses some. The repertoire has approximately 45,000 clones, about 95% of them found once; the top ten carry more than 9.5%. Here the sequenced sample was CD4+ or CD8+ T cells sorted from blood, taken in a trial of the OX40 agonist ivuxolimab. The receptors derive from an adult with an advanced solid tumor such as melanoma, head and neck, liver or kidney cancer. Each CDR3 is given with its conserved first and last residue. D genes are given only for firm matches. Only some rows state a clone size, as once, few, many or a class for expanded clones.

clone_size j_call d_call v_call cdr3_aa cdr3_nt
. TRBJ1-1 . TRBV10-3 CAISESPGRMNTEAFF TGTGCCATCAGTGAGTCGCCGGGGAGGATGAACACTGAAGCTTTCTTT
. TRBJ2-5 . TRBV5-6 CASSLLGRGSAQETQYF TGTGCCAGCAGCTTGTTGGGCAGGGGATCTGCACAAGAGACCCAGTACTTC
once TRBJ2-5 TRBD2 TRBV13 CASRCKREGAETQYF TGTGCCAGCAGGTGTAAGCGGGAGGGCGCGGAGACCCAGTACTTC
few TRBJ1-4 TRBD1 TRBV5-1 CASRVRGGGLYEKLFF TGCGCCAGCCGCGTTCGAGGGGGCGGGTTGTATGAAAAACTGTTTTTT
. TRBJ2-3 TRBD2 TRBV4-2 CASSQDSGSRFTDTQYF TGTGCCAGCAGCCAAGATAGCGGGAGCAGGTTCACAGATACGCAGTATTTT
few TRBJ2-2 . TRBV6-5 CASSPYYSNTGELFF TGTGCCAGCAGCCCCTATTACTCGAACACCGGGGAGCTGTTTTTT
. TRBJ1-2 . TRBV30 CAWSAGLGYGYTF TGTGCCTGGAGTGCGGGGTTGGGCTATGGCTACACCTTC
. TRBJ2-7 TRBD1 TRBV5-1 CASSYRGQYEQYF TGCGCCAGCAGCTACAGGGGGCAATACGAGCAGTACTTC
. TRBJ2-3 TRBD2 TRBV4-3 CASSQDGASGGTDTQYF TGCGCCAGCAGCCAAGATGGGGCTAGCGGGGGCACAGATACGCAGTATTTT
once TRBJ2-6 . TRBV7-9 CASSSGDGGPAGANVLTF TGTGCCAGCAGCTCCGGGGACGGGGGCCCGGCTGGGGCCAACGTCCTGACTTTC
. TRBJ2-7 TRBD2 TRBV10-3 CAISETPSGPSSYEQYF TGTGCCATCAGTGAGACACCTAGCGGGCCTAGCTCCTACGAGCAGTACTTC
. TRBJ1-3 . TRBV19 CASSINSWGPGNTIYF TGTGCCAGTAGTATCAATTCGTGGGGGCCTGGAAACACCATATATTTT
. TRBJ1-5 TRBD1 TRBV27 CASRGQGVQPQHF TGTGCCAGCAGGGGACAGGGGGTACAGCCCCAGCATTTT
. TRBJ2-7 TRBD2 TRBV7-9 CASSFGLAADEQYF TGTGCCAGCAGCTTCGGACTAGCGGCCGACGAGCAGTACTTC
. TRBJ1-4 . TRBV21-1 CASSEYEGQGESTNEKLFF TGTGCCAGCAGCGAGTATGAGGGACAGGGGGAATCAACTAATGAAAAACTGTTTTTT
. TRBJ2-3 TRBD2 TRBV9 CASSVGAGGADTQYF TGTGCCAGCAGCGTAGGAGCGGGAGGGGCAGATACGCAGTATTTT
. TRBJ2-7 TRBD2 TRBV12-5 CASGDGTSLYEQYF TGTGCTAGTGGTGACGGGACTAGCCTCTACGAGCAGTACTTC
. TRBJ1-1 . TRBV7-9 CASITSMRAFF TGTGCCAGCATTACTAGCATGCGGGCTTTCTTT
. TRBJ2-2 . TRBV4-3 CASSQEYHVGNTGELFF TGCGCCAGCAGCCAAGAATACCACGTCGGTAACACCGGGGAGCTGTTTTTT
. TRBJ2-7 TRBD2 TRBV29-1 CSVELTLAGTYEQYF TGCAGCGTTGAACTGACACTAGCGGGAACCTACGAGCAGTACTTC
. TRBJ2-7 . TRBV9 CASSVGDDSYEQYF TGTGCCAGCAGCGTCGGGGACGACTCCTACGAGCAGTACTTC
. TRBJ2-3 . TRBV7-6 CASSPLPSRTDTQYF TGTGCCAGCAGCCCCCTCCCCTCACGTACAGATACGCAGTATTTT
. TRBJ2-7 TRBD1 TRBV27 CASRPGGSPYEQYF TGTGCCAGCAGGCCAGGGGGAAGTCCTTACGAGCAGTACTTC
. TRBJ2-2 TRBD1 TRBV2 CASLLTGENTGELFF TGTGCCAGCTTATTGACAGGGGAGAACACCGGGGAGCTGTTTTTT
once TRBJ2-3 . TRBV11-1 CASRATRLGGDTQYF TGTGCCAGCAGAGCGACGAGGTTAGGGGGAGATACGCAGTATTTT
once TRBJ2-7 . TRBV15 CATGAPGNYEQYF TGTGCCACTGGAGCCCCCGGGAACTACGAGCAGTACTTC
. TRBJ1-4 . TRBV5-4 CASSLAGGREKLFF TGTGCCAGCAGCTTGGCCGGGGGCCGGGAAAAACTGTTTTTT
. TRBJ2-2 . TRBV27 CASSLGLYTGELFF TGTGCCAGCAGCTTAGGACTGTACACCGGGGAGCTGTTTTTT
. TRBJ2-7 . TRBV10-2 CASSDHGGRYEQYF TGCGCCAGCAGTGATCATGGAGGGCGCTACGAGCAGTACTTC
. TRBJ1-2 TRBD1 TRBV5-8 CASSRQGGYGYTF TGTGCCAGCAGCCGACAGGGAGGCTATGGCTACACCTTC
. TRBJ2-1 TRBD2 TRBV9 CASSVGSGSYNEQFF TGTGCCAGCAGCGTAGGGAGCGGGAGTTACAATGAGCAGTTCTTC
. TRBJ2-5 . TRBV4-1 CASSQEPGKETQYF TGCGCCAGCAGCCAAGAGCCGGGGAAAGAGACCCAGTACTTC
. TRBJ2-7 TRBD2 TRBV28 CASRRGLAGLYEQYF TGTGCCAGCAGGCGGGGACTAGCGGGACTTTACGAGCAGTACTTC
. TRBJ2-7 TRBD2 TRBV30 CAWSLGAGVDEQYF TGTGCCTGGAGTCTAGGAGCGGGAGTGGACGAGCAGTACTTC
. TRBJ2-3 TRBD1 TRBV7-3 CASSPTGGTQYF TGTGCCAGCAGCCCCACAGGGGGTACGCAGTATTTT
. TRBJ2-7 . TRBV5-6 CASSHRVGDEQYF TGTGCCAGCAGCCACAGGGTTGGCGACGAGCAGTACTTC
. TRBJ2-1 TRBD1 TRBV5-6 CASKPSIGTGVYNEQFF TGTGCCAGCAAACCCTCGATTGGGACAGGGGTTTACAATGAGCAGTTCTTC
. TRBJ2-1 . TRBV4-1 CASSQGKSSYNEQFF TGCGCCAGCAGCCAGGGGAAAAGCTCCTACAATGAGCAGTTCTTC
. TRBJ1-1 . TRBV28 CASRLGYTEAFF TGTGCCAGCAGACTGGGGTACACTGAAGCTTTCTTT
. TRBJ2-7 TRBD2 TRBV27 CASSSGTSGRAEQYF TGTGCCAGCAGTTCAGGGACTAGCGGGAGAGCCGAGCAGTACTTC
. TRBJ1-5 TRBD1 TRBV6-6 CASSWPGGQPQHF TGTGCCAGCAGTTGGCCAGGGGGGCAGCCCCAGCATTTT
. TRBJ2-2 . TRBV7-8 CASSRTPRGELFF TGTGCCAGCAGCCGGACCCCCAGGGGGGAGCTGTTTTTT
once TRBJ2-3 . TRBV12-5 CASGRDRYPDTQYF TGTGCTAGTGGGCGGGACCGCTATCCAGATACGCAGTATTTT
. TRBJ2-7 TRBD1 TRBV7-2 CASSLGDRRYEQYF TGTGCCAGCAGCTTAGGGGACAGGCGCTACGAGCAGTACTTC
. TRBJ2-3 TRBD2 TRBV4-3 CASSQGSSGRGPDTQYF TGCGCCAGCAGCCAAGGGTCTAGCGGGAGGGGTCCAGATACGCAGTATTTT
. TRBJ2-3 . TRBV18 CASSPLVPDTQYF TGTGCCAGCTCACCACTAGTTCCAGATACGCAGTATTTT
. TRBJ1-2 TRBD1 TRBV12-5 CASGLAGQGVDGYTF TGTGCTAGTGGTTTGGCGGGACAGGGGGTCGATGGCTACACCTTC
. TRBJ2-7 TRBD2 TRBV4-3 CASSQVLIAGGHEQYF TGCGCCAGCAGCCAGGTTCTGATAGCGGGGGGCCACGAGCAGTACTTC
. TRBJ2-6 . TRBV9 CASSAPGAGANVLTF TGTGCCAGCAGCGCACCAGGCGCTGGGGCCAACGTCCTGACTTTC
. TRBJ2-2 TRBD2 TRBV10-3 CAISPGLADTGELFF TGTGCCATCAGCCCGGGACTAGCGGACACCGGGGAGCTGTTTTTT
. TRBJ1-1 . TRBV4-2 CASSGRGLRNTEAFF TGTGCCAGCAGCGGGAGGGGTCTTCGGAACACTGAAGCTTTCTTT
. TRBJ2-1 . TRBV19 CASSIGWSVYNEQFF TGTGCCAGTAGTATTGGTTGGTCAGTCTACAATGAGCAGTTCTTC
. TRBJ2-5 TRBD2 TRBV7-9 CASSLESLAGWETQYF TGTGCCAGCAGCTTAGAGAGCCTAGCGGGATGGGAGACCCAGTACTTC
. TRBJ2-3 . TRBV6-1 CASNDRTSTDTQYF TGTGCCAGCAATGACCGAACTAGCACAGATACGCAGTATTTT